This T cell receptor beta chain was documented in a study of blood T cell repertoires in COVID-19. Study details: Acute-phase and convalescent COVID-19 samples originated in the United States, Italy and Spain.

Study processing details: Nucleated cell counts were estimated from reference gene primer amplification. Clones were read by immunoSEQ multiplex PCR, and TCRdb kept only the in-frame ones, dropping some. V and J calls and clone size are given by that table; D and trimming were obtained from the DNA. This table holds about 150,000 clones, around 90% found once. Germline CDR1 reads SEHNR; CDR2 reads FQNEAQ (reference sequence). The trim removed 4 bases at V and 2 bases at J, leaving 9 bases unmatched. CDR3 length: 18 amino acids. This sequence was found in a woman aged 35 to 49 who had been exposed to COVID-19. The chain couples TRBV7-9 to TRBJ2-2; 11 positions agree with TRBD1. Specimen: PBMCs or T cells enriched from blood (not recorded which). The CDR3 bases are TGTGCCAGCAGCTCTCGGACAGGGGGCGCGGGAAACACCGGGGAGCTGTTTTTT. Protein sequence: CASSSRTGGAGNTGELFF.